This T cell receptor beta chain originates from a study of T-cell memory formation after mild COVID-19. Study-wide context: TCR clusters showed largely donor specificity. Study-wide results and caveats: Shrinking CD4+ clones were chiefly CM and EM; CD8+ ones were chiefly EMRA.

Points on this clonotype: Its antigen is unidentified.

The 5'RACE method, run with constant-segment primers, produced TCR alpha and TCR beta cDNA libraries (carrying sample barcodes and UMIs). TCRdb reprocessed the 5' RACE reads with MiXCR, giving one entry per CDR3 protein. This table has around 470,000 distinct CDR3 sequences, around 18% appearing once. From germline, CDR1 is MNHNS and CDR2 SASEGT. The CDR3 has 14 residues. Trimming removed 7 bases from V and 4 bases from J, with 14 bases in between. The V call is TRBV6-1, the J call TRBJ1-5; D is perhaps TRBD1 (5 bases). This TCR derives from an adult woman who had mild COVID-19 (a few samples of this study predate the infection). Cell type and time point are not known. Sequenced sample: PBMCs or a T cell subset sorted from them (not recorded which). DNA of the CDR3: TGTGCCAGCACGTCAGGGCGTCTTAATCAGCCCCAGCATTTT. This gives the protein CASTSGRLNQPQHF.